These T cell receptor beta chains were read from a single sample in a study of CD8 T cells in ankylosing spondylitis. TCRdb fed the 5' RACE reads into MiXCR, producing one record per CDR3 protein. The sample contains hundreds of thousands of distinct CDR3 sequences, roughly 32% of which appear only once. The sequenced sample was blood, either unsorted or a sorted T cell fraction (not recorded which). These TCRs come from a male donor with ankylosing spondylitis or in good health (not recorded which). Each CDR3 is given with its conserved first and last residue. The D gene is left open where the match is weak. The size entry is marked missing in some rows and otherwise reads once, few, many or a size class.

cdr3_nt cdr3_aa j_call clone_size d_call v_call
TGCAGCGTTCAGACTAGCGGGGGAACAGATACGCAGTATTTT CSVQTSGGTDTQYF TRBJ2-3 many TRBD2 TRBV29-1
TGTGCCAGCAGTTTAAGGGGGGGAACTTACAATGAGCAGTTCTTC CASSLRGGTYNEQFF TRBJ2-1 . . TRBV27
TGCAGCCCTAGACAGGGAGGTGAAGCTTTCTTT CSPRQGGEAFF TRBJ1-1 . TRBD1 TRBV20-1
TGTGCCTGGTACGCCCCGGGACTAAACAATGAGCAGTTCTTC CAWYAPGLNNEQFF TRBJ2-1 . TRBD2 TRBV30
TGTGCCAGCTCACCCCTTCGGGATAGCGGGGGAGACGAGCAGTACTTC CASSPLRDSGGDEQYF TRBJ2-7 . TRBD2 TRBV18
TGCAGCGTTGTCGGAGGCACAGATACGCAGTATTTT CSVVGGTDTQYF TRBJ2-3 many . TRBV29-1
TGTGCCAGCAGCTTAGTCGGGACAGGGAACTATGAGCAGTTCTTC CASSLVGTGNYEQFF TRBJ2-1 . TRBD1 TRBV7-6
TGTGCCAGCAGCGTAGCAGCGGGGTACAATGAGCAGTTCTTC CASSVAAGYNEQFF TRBJ2-1 few TRBD2 TRBV11-1
TGTGCCACCGCCAGCCAGGGTGGCCTGAGCAATCAGCCCCAGCATTTT CATASQGGLSNQPQHF TRBJ1-5 . . TRBV2
TGTGCGTCAAGCCAACTTCGGGCTTTCTTT CASSQLRAFF TRBJ1-1 . . TRBV28
TGCAGCGTTGATAGCGGCGTCCGTAACTATGGCTACACCTTC CSVDSGVRNYGYTF TRBJ1-2 . . TRBV29-1
TGCAGTGCCCGGGACAGCGTTGGCAATCAGCCCCAGCATTTT CSARDSVGNQPQHF TRBJ1-5 . TRBD1 TRBV20-1
TGTGCCAGCAGTTACTCGAGTGTAGCGGGGGGTCCTAGCACAGATACGCAGTATTTT CASSYSSVAGGPSTDTQYF TRBJ2-3 . TRBD2 TRBV6-5
TGTGCCAGCACTTCTTGGGGTGAGCAGTTCTTC CASTSWGEQFF TRBJ2-1 few . TRBV12-3/TRBV12-4
TGCAGCGCCACCGGGGGGACAGGGGGCGCAGATACGCAGTATTTT CSATGGTGGADTQYF TRBJ2-3 few TRBD1 TRBV29-1
TGTGCCAGCAGCGTAGAGTGGATCGAGCAAGAGGGACTAGTGATCCAAGAGACCCAGTACTTC CASSVEWIEQEGLVIQETQYF TRBJ2-5 . TRBD2 TRBV9
TGTGCCAGCAGCCCACAGGGGGCGGGCAATCAGCCCCAGCATTTT CASSPQGAGNQPQHF TRBJ1-5 few TRBD1 TRBV7-9
TGTGCCAGCAGCGGGACAGGGGGATTTGGGGCCAACGTCCTGACTTTC CASSGTGGFGANVLTF TRBJ2-6 few TRBD1 TRBV9